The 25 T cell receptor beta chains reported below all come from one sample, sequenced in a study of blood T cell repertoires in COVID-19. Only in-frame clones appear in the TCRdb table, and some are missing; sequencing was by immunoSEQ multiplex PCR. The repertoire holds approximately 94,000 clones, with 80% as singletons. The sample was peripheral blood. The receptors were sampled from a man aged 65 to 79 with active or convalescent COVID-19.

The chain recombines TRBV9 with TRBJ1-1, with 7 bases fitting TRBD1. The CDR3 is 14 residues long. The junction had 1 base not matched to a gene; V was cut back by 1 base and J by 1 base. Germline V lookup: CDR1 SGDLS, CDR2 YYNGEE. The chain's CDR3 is CASSVQGGNTEAFF. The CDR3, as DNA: TGTGCCAGCAGCGTACAGGGGGGGAACACTGAAGCTTTCTTT.

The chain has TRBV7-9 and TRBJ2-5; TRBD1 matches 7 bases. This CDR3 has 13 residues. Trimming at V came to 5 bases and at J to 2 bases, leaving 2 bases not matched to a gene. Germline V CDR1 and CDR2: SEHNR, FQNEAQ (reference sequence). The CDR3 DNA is TGTGCCAGCAGCCGGGGACAGCAAGAGACCCAGTACTTC. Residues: CASSRGQQETQYF. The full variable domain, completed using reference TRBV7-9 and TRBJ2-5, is DTGVSQNPRHKITKRGQNVTFRCDPISEHNRLYWYRQTLGQGPEFLTYFQNEAQLEKSRLLSDRFSAERPKGSFSTLEIQRTEQGDSAMYLCASSRGQQETQYFGPGTRLLVL.

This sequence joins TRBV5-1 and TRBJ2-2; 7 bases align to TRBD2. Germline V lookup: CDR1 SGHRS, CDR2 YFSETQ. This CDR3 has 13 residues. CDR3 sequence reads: CASQREGTGELFF. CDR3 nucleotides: TGCGCTTCACAGCGGGAAGGGACCGGGGAGCTGTTTTTT.

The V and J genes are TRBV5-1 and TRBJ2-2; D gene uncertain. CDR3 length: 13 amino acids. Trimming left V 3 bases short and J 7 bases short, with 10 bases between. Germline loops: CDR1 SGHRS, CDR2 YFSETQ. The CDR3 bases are TGCGCCAGCAGCTCCTTGGCGGACGGGGAGCTGTTTTTT. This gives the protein CASSSLADGELFF.

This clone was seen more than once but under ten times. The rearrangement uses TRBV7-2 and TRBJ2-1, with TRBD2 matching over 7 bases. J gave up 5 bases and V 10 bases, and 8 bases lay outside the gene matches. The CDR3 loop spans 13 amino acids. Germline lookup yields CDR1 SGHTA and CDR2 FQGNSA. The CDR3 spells CATSPGGHNEQFF. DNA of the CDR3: TGTGCCACCTCGCCGGGGGGTCACAATGAGCAGTTCTTC.

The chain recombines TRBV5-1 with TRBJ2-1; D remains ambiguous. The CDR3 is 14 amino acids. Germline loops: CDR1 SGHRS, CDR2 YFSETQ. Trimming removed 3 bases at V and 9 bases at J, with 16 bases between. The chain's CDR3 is CASSWSTNGPEQFF. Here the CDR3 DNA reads TGCGCCAGCAGCTGGAGTACGAACGGTCCTGAGCAGTTCTTC.

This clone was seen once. The CDR3: CASSQGASLTF. CDR3 nucleotides: TGTGCCAGCAGCCAAGGGGCCTCGCTCACCTTC. This sequence joins TRBV3-1 (or the pseudogene TRBV3-2) and TRBJ1-2; D ambiguous. V was cut by 1 base and J by 13 bases, with 10 bases left in between. The length of the CDR3 is 11 residues. Per the germline V gene, CDR1 is LGHDT and CDR2 is YNNKEL (reference sequence).

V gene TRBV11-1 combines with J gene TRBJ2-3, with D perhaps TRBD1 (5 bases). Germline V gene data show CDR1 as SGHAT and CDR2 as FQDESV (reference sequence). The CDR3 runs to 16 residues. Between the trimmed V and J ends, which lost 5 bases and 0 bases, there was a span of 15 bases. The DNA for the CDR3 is TGTGCCAGCAGCCGCTCGACAGTTACTAGCACAGATACGCAGTATTTT. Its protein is CASSRSTVTSTDTQYF.

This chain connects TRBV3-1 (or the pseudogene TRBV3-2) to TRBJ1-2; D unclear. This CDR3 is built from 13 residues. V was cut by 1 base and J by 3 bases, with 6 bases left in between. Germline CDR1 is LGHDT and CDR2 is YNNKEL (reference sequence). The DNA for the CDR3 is TGTGCCAGCAGCCAAGTACTGGACTATGGCTACACCTTC. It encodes CASSQVLDYGYTF.

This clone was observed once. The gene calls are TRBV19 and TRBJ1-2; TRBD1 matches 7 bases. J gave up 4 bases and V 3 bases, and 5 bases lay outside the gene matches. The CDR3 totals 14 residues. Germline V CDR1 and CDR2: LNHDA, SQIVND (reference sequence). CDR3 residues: CASSITGAGYGYTF. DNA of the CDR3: TGTGCCAGTAGTATCACAGGGGCTGGCTATGGCTACACCTTC.

CDR3 region: CASSQDWRGSYEQYF. The CDR3 DNA reads as TGCGCCAGCAGCCAAGATTGGCGGGGCTCCTACGAGCAGTACTTC. The V call is TRBV4-1, the J call TRBJ2-7, with D maybe TRBD2 (6 bases). The V end was cut by 0 bases, the J end by 0 bases, with 9 bases between. Germline CDR1 reads MGHRA; CDR2 reads YSYEKL. CDR3 length: 15 amino acids.

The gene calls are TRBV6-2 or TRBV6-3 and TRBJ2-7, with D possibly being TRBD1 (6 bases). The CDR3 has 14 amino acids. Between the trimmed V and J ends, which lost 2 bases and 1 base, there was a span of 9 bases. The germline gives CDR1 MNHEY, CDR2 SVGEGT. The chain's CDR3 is CASSYNRVSYEQYF. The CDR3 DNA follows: TGTGCCAGCAGTTACAACAGGGTGTCCTACGAGCAGTACTTC.

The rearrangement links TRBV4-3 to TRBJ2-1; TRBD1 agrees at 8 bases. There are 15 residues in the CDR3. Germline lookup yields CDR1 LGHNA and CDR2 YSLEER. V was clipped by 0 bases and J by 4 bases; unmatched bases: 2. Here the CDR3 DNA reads TGCGCCAGCAGCCAAGAGTGGACAGGGTACAATGAGCAGTTCTTC. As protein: CASSQEWTGYNEQFF.

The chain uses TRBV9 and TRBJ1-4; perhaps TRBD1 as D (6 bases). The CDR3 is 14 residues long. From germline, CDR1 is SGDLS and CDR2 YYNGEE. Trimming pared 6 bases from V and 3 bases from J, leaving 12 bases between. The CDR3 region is CASNRADPNEKLFF. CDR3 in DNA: TGTGCCAGCAACAGGGCCGACCCTAATGAAAAACTGTTTTTT.

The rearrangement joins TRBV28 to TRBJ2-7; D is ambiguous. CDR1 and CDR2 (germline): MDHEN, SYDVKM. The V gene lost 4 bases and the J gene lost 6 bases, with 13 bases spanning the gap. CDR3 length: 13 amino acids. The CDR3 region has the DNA TGTGCCAGCAGTTCAGGTCCACCCTTCGAGCAGTACTTC. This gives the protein CASSSGPPFEQYF.

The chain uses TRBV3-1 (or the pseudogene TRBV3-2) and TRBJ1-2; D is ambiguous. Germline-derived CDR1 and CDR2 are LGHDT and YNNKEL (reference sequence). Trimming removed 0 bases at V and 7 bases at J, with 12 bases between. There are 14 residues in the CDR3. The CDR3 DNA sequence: TGTGCCAGCAGCCAAGATCTTCGCGGATCTGGCTACACCTTC. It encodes CASSQDLRGSGYTF.

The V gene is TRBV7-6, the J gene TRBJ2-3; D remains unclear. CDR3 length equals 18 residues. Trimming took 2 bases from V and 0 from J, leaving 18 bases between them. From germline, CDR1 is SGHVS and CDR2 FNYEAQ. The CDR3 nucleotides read TGTGCCAGCAGCTTAACGCCGCCCACGGGTTCTAGCACAGATACGCAGTATTTT. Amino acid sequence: CASSLTPPTGSSTDTQYF.

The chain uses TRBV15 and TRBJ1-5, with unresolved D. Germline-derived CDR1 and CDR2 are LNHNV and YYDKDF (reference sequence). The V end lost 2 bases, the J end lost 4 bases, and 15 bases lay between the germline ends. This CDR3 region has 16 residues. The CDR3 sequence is CATSRQDWLRNQPQHF. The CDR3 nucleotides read TGTGCCACCAGCAGACAGGACTGGCTTCGGAATCAGCCCCAGCATTTT.

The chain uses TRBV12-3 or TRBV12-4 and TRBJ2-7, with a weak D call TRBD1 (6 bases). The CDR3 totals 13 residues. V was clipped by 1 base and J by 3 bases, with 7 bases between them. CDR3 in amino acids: CASSLDRDYEQYF. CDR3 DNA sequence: TGTGCCAGCAGTTTAGACAGGGACTACGAGCAGTACTTC.

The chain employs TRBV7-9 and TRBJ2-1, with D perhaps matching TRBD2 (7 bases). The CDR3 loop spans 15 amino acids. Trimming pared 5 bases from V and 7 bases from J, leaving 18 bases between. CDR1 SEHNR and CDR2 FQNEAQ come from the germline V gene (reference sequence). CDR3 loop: CASSLRAGAENEQFF. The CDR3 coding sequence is TGTGCCAGCAGCCTCCGGGCGGGGGCCGAGAATGAGCAGTTCTTC.

CDR3 region: CATSDTWTSGGTDTQYF. For the CDR3, the DNA is TGTGCCACCAGTGATACCTGGACTAGCGGTGGCACAGATACGCAGTATTTT. V usage is TRBV24-1 and J usage is TRBJ2-3, with TRBD2 matching 10 bases. V was pared by 3 bases and J by 1 base, with 6 bases of the junction left unmatched. The CDR3 loop spans 17 amino acids. The germline V gene has CDR1 KGHDR and CDR2 SFDVKD.

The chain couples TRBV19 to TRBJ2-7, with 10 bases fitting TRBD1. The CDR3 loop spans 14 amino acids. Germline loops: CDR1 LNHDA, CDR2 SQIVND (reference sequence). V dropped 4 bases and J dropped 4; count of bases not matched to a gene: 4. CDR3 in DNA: TGTGCCAGTAGTACACCGGGACAGGGGTACGAGCAGTACTTC. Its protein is CASSTPGQGYEQYF.

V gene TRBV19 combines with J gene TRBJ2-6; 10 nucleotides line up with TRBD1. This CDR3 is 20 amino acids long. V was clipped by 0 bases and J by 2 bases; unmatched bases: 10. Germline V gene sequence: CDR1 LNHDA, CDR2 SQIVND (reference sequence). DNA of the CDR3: TGTGCCAGTAGTATAGATCTGTCGGGACAGGGGACCGCTGGGGCCAACGTCCTGACTTTC. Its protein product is CASSIDLSGQGTAGANVLTF.

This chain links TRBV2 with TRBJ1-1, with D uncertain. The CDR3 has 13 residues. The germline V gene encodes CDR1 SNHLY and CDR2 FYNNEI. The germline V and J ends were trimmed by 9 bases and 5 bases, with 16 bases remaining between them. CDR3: CASCLTIVTEAFF. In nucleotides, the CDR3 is TGTGCCAGTTGTTTGACAATCGTTACTGAAGCTTTCTTT.

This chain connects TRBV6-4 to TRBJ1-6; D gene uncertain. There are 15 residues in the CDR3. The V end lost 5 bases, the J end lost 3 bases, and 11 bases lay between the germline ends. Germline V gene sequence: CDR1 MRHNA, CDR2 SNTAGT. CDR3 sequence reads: CASSPLHNYNSPLHF. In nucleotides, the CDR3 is TGTGCCAGCAGTCCTTTGCACAACTATAATTCACCCCTCCACTTT.